This T cell receptor (beta chain) was retrieved from a study of blood T cell repertoires in COVID-19. Across the whole study: The origin of the acute and convalescent COVID-19 samples was the United States, Italy and Spain. PBMCs, B-cell-depleted T cells, or T cells provided the cDNA or gDNA that made up the material.

Ten or more counts support this clone. In the authors' workflow: Reference gene primer amplification in the assay estimated nucleated cell counts. Here immunoSEQ multiplex PCR was the method, and the copy in TCRdb shows in-frame clones only, minus some. V, J and clone size derive from that table, while D and trimming were established from the DNA sequence. Altogether some 140,000 clones are present, roughly four fifths being singletons, with the ten largest covering around 1.5%. Germline assignment: CDR1 KGHSH and CDR2 LQKENI. Trimming cost V 2 bases and J 6 bases, with 13 bases left between them. This CDR3 region has 14 residues.

Source material: peripheral blood. The clonotype was recovered from a man older than 75 with acute or convalescent COVID-19. The V call is TRBV18, the J call TRBJ1-2; D perhaps matches TRBD1 (5 bases). CDR3 bases: TGTGCCAGCTCACCAGGGGCAGCAAGTGATGGCTACACCTTC. It yields the protein CASSPGAASDGYTF.